This T cell receptor beta chain was recorded in a study of cytomegalovirus exposure and HLA in healthy donors (dated by TCRdb to about 2017). Study-wide context: An earlier analysis of more than 550 of the donors reported around 280 Gb of sequence data and 117 million unique TCR beta sequences obtained from approximately 180 million T cells. An early release that covered about 600 HLA-typed donors contained about 290 gigabases of sequencing data and approximately 85 million unique TCR sequences. Of the 300 to 450 genotyped donors, 80% to 90% were placed in the genetic ancestry cluster associated with self-reported Caucasian donors. The study was designed to test whether signatures of past pathogen exposure could be identified by cataloging public T cell receptors. The study profiled the T cell repertoires of 500 to 800 subjects by immunosequencing and related them to cytomegalovirus serostatus. In addition to the first cohort of about 650 subjects, a separate validation cohort of around 110 different subjects was used. To predict cytomegalovirus infection status, the study brought together high-throughput TCR immunosequencing, statistical association of individual TCRs with disease status, and machine learning. A later analysis re-analyzed previously published TCR beta repertoires from 500 to 700 donors and added high-resolution HLA genotyping to study TCR occurrence patterns. Rather than drawing on any new phenotypic data, the later analysis identified candidate immune exposures from TCR beta sequences and the way those sequences occurred across donors. In an earlier analysis of 587 of the donors, high-throughput TCR beta sequencing was used to judge whether each TCR beta V gene segment behaved as functional or pseudogenic. Donor age, sex, ethnicity and CMV serostatus were collected together with the repertoire data. A later genetic analysis took genome-wide SNP genotypes for about 65% of the 666 donors and used that subset as a discovery cohort. Every repertoire in the discovery cohort had been generated on one and the same sequencing platform. HLA typing included class I and class II loci at four-digit resolution. The number of typed donors differed by locus: roughly 629-630 for A, B, C, DRB1 and DQB1; 522 for DQA1; approximately 600 for DPA1; and some 450 for DPB1. Because of strong linkage in the cohort, roughly five DR-DQ haplotypes were treated as single units for association and clustering. Among some 410 genotyped donors of the cohort, an average of approximately 220,000 unique TCR beta nucleotide sequences was sequenced per donor, of which about 19% were non-productive.

General study outcomes and caveats: Most TCR sequences were observed very rarely across donors, whereas some public TCRs were present in many individuals. The 87-base-pair reads could not distinguish some IMGT-functional V segments, including TRBV6-2 and TRBV6-3, so those segments were excluded. In an earlier analysis of around 500 of the donors, most TCR beta V segments appeared in productive rearrangements about 87% or about 30% of the time, broadly matching IMGT annotations. For the cohort, immune exposure information was limited to CMV serostatus. The presence/absence analyses assumed that sequencing depth was roughly uniform across donors, and that assumption may not be true. The earlier analysis of some 540 of the donors excluded about 16 rarely observed V segments, including chromosome 9 orphons, because counts were too low. Specific HLA alleles were associated with 16,951 TCR beta sequences at a false discovery rate of 0.05 in a later analysis. The cohort was sequenced for TCR beta chains only, and without alpha or paired-chain data the features that could be detected were limited. The study listed around 160 TCR beta chains as associated with cytomegalovirus. When HLA alleles, especially DR and DQ, strongly co-occurred, attributing TCR associations to individual alleles was difficult. Linkage disequilibrium might explain the correlated functional status among segregating V segments, but an unknown experimental factor could not be excluded. The authors suggested that the approach could potentially be extended to other disease states and immunological phenotypes. In a later analysis, most CMV-associated TCR beta chains were found to appear HLA-restricted, with HLA associations seemingly driven largely by CMV exposure. A later analysis found that HLA-associated TCR beta chains were more clonally expanded and had lower generation probabilities than equally common non-associated chains. The sequencing pipeline was judged likely to have produced a cluster of highly shared sequence variants as a technical artifact. Because some donors lacked HLA typing at each locus, the association tests relied only on the typed subset. A later genetic analysis associated a missense DCLRE1C variant with V-gene and J-gene trimming of TCR beta chains, and an independent cohort replicated the association. A further reported finding was that TCR beta sequences accurately predicted the HLA-A and HLA-B alleles for most subjects in the first cohort. Cytomegalovirus status was reported to be diagnosed by the classifier with high specificity and sensitivity in both the original and validation cohorts. In a later analysis, TCR association rates were found to vary across HLA loci, with the most associated TCRs seen for DRB1 alleles and the fewest for HLA-C alleles. A few of the identified cytomegalovirus-associated TCR beta chains were confirmed in vitro to be specific for cytomegalovirus antigens. A later genetic analysis reported fewer N-insertions in productive TCRs among donors in an Asian-associated ancestry cluster than the roughly 670-donor mean. According to a later analysis, parvovirus B19, influenza, CMV and Epstein-Barr virus appeared linked to several top co-occurrence clusters.

Libraries were constructed by the immunoSEQ multiplex PCR assay. A mixture of 60 forward primers for TCR Vbeta segments and 13 reverse primers for TCR Jbeta segments was used in the multiplex PCR. A multiplex PCR assay on genomic DNA amplified the CDR3 region of rearranged TCR beta genes. Amplified TCR beta libraries were sequenced as 87-base-pair reads on the Illumina HiSeq System. The published analysis was carried out like this. A later analysis counted about 76 million unique TCR beta chains across the 666 repertoires, and 9.5 million to 11 million of these chains were shared by at least two donors. A nearest-neighbor algorithm error-corrected the raw reads and collapsed the reads into unique sequences, merging closely related sequences to remove PCR and sequencing errors. Alignment of CDR3 sequences to IMGT reference sequences was used to assign V, D and J gene segments. For a sequence to be retained, a match of at least six nucleotides was required to both a V gene segment and a J gene segment. Rearrangements were classified as productive when the CDR3 lacked stop codons and remained in frame with V and J, and all other rearrangements were classified as non-productive. CDR3 was defined according to IMGT convention as the region running from the second conserved V-encoded cysteine to the conserved J-encoded phenylalanine. Sequences without an unambiguous match to a single V gene segment were excluded from the earlier analysis of several hundred of the donors. An earlier analysis of a few hundred of the donors called V segments functional above 56.7% productive rearrangements and segregating when the between-donor standard deviation exceeded 5%. A statistical classification framework was developed to diagnose cytomegalovirus status using the catalog of TCR beta chain sequences. V and J gene assignment, in a later analysis, came from comparing TCR nucleotide sequences with IMGT/GENE-DB human TR gene sequences. A later analysis assigned CDR3 sequences and most-parsimonious VDJ recombination scenarios with the TCRdist pipeline. In a later analysis, every TCR beta chain was defined by the combination of its CDR3 amino acid sequence and its V-gene family, and reads without a unique V-gene family were dropped. To address suspected cross-contamination and a sequencing artifact, a later analysis removed over 500 highly shared, low-generation-probability nucleotide sequences. For each public chain, a later analysis derived a clonal expansion index from normalized ranks of inferred template counts within each repertoire. A later analysis computed generation probabilities with a VDJ recombination model fitted to out-of-frame rearrangements, and checked the results against IGoR. In a later analysis, hypergeometric tests were used to score TCR-TCR, TCR-HLA and TCR-CMV co-occurrence, with a repertoire-size bias correction applied to TCR pairs. In a later analysis, false discovery rates were estimated by permuting HLA or CMV assignments 20 times. In a later analysis, co-occurring TCRs were grouped using DBSCAN, and TCRdist sequence similarity was added for clustering within HLA-allele-positive subsets. Co-occurrence clustering excluded repertoires with fewer than 30,000 or more than 120,000 public chains, plus five with anomalous nucleotide sharing. TCRdb holds this immuneACCESS table with in-frame rearrangements only. Some clones are missing; in checked studies, unresolved V genes explain under half, and the rest has no known cause. The D gene and trimming were derived from the DNA, and the V and J assignments and clone size from that table. The sample table lists under 200,000 clones, 80% of them with a count of one. Jointly, the top ten make up 1.3% of the sample.

Regarding this clone: The specificity of this receptor is unknown. No much larger clonotype is one base removed from it; base qualities were not supplied.

Measured from the cysteine to the phenylalanine, the CDR3 is 16 residues long. CDR3 DNA only is kept here, 48 bases in frame from base 1. The germline V gene (reference sequence) yields MNHNY for CDR1 and SVGAGI for CDR2. V and J lose 6 bases and 2 bases, and a span of 20 bases separates them. In total, roughly 670 healthy bone marrow donors made up the cohort. At the time of sampling, all cohort members were nominally healthy, though unrecorded immune exposures were likely present. The donor tested CMV seronegative and was one of the 352 seronegative cohort members. A peripheral blood sample was provided by each donor, and peripheral blood mononuclear cells were used for TCR beta sequencing. Genomic DNA extraction from the blood cell samples was performed with the Qiagen DNeasy Blood Extraction Kit.

Sequencing used PBMCs. Rearrangement joined TRBV6-6 to TRBJ2-7; possibly the D gene is TRBD1, per 5 matching bases. This TCR was sampled from a man aged 30-40 years in good health and CMV-seronegative. The DNA is as follows: TGTGCCAGCAGCTTCCCATCGATGGGGCCAGCCTACGAGCAGTACTTC. It codes for CASSFPSMGPAYEQYF.